Listed below are T cell receptor beta chains from one sample, sequenced in a study of T cell repertoires in cytomegalovirus infection. In TCRdb, the reads were re-called with MiXCR into one record per CDR3 protein. The sample carries around 350,000 distinct CDR3 sequences, about a sixth recorded once. Specimen: PBMCs. The source is a human donor in good health (CMV status not recorded). Some clones in this sample may be carry-over from other donors' samples. Each CDR3 is given without its conserved first and last residue.

v_gene	j_gene	CDR3aa
TRBV18	TRBJ1-3	ASSPGAGNTIY
TRBV11-2	TRBJ1-3	ASSEDAFSGNTIY
TRBV12-3/TRBV12-4	TRBJ2-2	ASSTFGRGGLAGELF
TRBV11-1	TRBJ1-1	ASSLERHGTAAF
TRBV19	TRBJ2-7	ASGSRGYEQY
TRBV19	TRBJ1-1	ASTHPQGNTEAF
TRBV10-3	TRBJ2-1	ASGPHNEQF
TRBV20-1	TRBJ1-6	SASSNSPLH
TRBV20-1	TRBJ1-2	SARDYT
TRBV28	TRBJ1-6	ASMNSYNSPLH
TRBV11-2	TRBJ2-7	ASSPQNRVREQY